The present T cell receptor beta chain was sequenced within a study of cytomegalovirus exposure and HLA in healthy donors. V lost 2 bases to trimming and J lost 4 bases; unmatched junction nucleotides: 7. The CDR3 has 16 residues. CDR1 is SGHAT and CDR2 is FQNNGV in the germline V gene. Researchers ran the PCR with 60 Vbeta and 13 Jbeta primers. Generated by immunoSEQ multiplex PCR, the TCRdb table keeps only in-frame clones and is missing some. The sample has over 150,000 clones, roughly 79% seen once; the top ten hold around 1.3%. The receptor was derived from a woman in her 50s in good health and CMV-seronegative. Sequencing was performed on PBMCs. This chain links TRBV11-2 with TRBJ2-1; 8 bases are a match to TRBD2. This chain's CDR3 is CASSLNGRAVYNEQFF. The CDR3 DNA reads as TGTGCCAGCAGCTTAAACGGGAGGGCCGTTTACAATGAGCAGTTCTTC.